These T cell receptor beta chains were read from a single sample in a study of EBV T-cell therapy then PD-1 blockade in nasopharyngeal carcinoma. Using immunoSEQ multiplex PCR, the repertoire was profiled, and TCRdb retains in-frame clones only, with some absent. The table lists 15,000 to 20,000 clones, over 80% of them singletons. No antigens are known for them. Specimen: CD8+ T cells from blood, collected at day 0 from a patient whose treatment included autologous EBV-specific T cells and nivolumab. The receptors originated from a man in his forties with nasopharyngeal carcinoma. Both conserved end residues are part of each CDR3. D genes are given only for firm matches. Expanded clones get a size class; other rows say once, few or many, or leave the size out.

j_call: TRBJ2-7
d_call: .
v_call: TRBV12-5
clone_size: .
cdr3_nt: TGTGCTAGTTCACAGGGCACGGCGGGGGAGCAGTACTTC
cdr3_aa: CASSQGTAGEQYF

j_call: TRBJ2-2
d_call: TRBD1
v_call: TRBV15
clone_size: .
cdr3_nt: TGTGCCACCAGCAGAGAATTTGGACAGGGGGGCACCGGGGAGCTGTTTTTT
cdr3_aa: CATSREFGQGGTGELFF

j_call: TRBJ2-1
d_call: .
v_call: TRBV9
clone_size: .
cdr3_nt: TGTGCCAGCAGCGTATGGCAGAACTCCTACAATGAGCAGTTCTTC
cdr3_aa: CASSVWQNSYNEQFF

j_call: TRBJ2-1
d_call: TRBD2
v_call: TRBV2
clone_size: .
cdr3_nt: TGTGCCAGCAGGCAAGGGACTAGCGCCAATGAGCAGTTCTTC
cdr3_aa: CASRQGTSANEQFF

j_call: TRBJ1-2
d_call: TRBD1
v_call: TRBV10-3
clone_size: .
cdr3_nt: TGTGCCATCAGTGAGGTAGACAGGGTGAAGGACTATGGCTACACCTTC
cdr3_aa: CAISEVDRVKDYGYTF

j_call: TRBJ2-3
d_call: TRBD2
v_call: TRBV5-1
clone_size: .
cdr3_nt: TGCGCCAGCAGCTTGGAGGGACTAGACCTAGATACGCAGTATTTT
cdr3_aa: CASSLEGLDLDTQYF

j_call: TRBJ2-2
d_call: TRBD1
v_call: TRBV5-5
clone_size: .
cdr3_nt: TGTGCCAGCAGCCCCCTCGGACAGGGGGAGGGGGAGCTGTTTTTT
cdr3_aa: CASSPLGQGEGELFF

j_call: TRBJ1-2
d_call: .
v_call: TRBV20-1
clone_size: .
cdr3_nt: TGCAGTGCTGGTAACTATGGCTACACCTTC
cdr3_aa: CSAGNYGYTF

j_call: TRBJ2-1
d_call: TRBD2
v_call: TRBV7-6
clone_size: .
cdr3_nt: TGTGCCAGCAGCTTAGCCCCGTTCTCGATGGGCGGGGGGGCCAATGAGCAGTTCTTC
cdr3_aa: CASSLAPFSMGGGANEQFF

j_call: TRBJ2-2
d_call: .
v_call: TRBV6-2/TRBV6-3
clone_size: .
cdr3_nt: TGTGCCAGCAGTTACAGTATAGGGCTGGCCGGGGAGCTGTTTTTT
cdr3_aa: CASSYSIGLAGELFF

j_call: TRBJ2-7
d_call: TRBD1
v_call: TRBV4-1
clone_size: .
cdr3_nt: TGCGCCAGCAGCCAACTGGACAGGGGGTCCTACGAGCAGTACTTC
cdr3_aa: CASSQLDRGSYEQYF

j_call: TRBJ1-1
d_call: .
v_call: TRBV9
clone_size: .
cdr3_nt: TGTGCCAGCAGCCCGGACTCCGCTTTCTTT
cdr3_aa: CASSPDSAFF

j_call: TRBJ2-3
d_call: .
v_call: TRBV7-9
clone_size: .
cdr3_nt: TGTGCCAGCAGCCCGACCGCGGAGCGAGATACGCAGTATTTT
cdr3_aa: CASSPTAERDTQYF

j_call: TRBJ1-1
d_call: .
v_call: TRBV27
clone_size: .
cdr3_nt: TGTGCCAGCAGTTTATGGCAGGGGAGTATCACTGAAGCTTTCTTT
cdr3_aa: CASSLWQGSITEAFF

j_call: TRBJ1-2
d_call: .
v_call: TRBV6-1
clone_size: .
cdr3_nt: TGTGCCAGCAGTGAACGGCGACCGCATGGCTACACCTTC
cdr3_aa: CASSERRPHGYTF

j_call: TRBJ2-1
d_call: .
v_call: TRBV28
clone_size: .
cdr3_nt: TGTGCCAGCAGTTTAGCTGGAGGTGGGTACAATGAGCAGTTCTTC
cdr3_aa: CASSLAGGGYNEQFF

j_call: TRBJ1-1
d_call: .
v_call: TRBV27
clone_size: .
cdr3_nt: TGTGCCAGCAGTTTAGGGTGGACAGTTTCCCCGAACACTGAAGCTTTCTTT
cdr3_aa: CASSLGWTVSPNTEAFF

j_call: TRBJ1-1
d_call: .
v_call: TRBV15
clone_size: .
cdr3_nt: TGTGCCACCAGCAGAGAACCGGGGAGCGGGACTGAAGCTTTCTTT
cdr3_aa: CATSREPGSGTEAFF

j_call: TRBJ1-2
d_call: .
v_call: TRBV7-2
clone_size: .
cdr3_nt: TGTGCCAGCAGCCCAACAGGGTTACGACCACCTAATGGCTACACCTTC
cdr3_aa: CASSPTGLRPPNGYTF

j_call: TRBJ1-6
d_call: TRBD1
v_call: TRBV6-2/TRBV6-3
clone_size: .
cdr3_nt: TGTGCCAGCAGTCCAGACAGGGAGACTTCACCCCTCCACTTT
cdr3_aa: CASSPDRETSPLHF

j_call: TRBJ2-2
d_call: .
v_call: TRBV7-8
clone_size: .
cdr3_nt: TGTGCCAGCAGCTTATTAGGGGGGTCCGGGGAGCTGTTTTTT
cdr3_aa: CASSLLGGSGELFF

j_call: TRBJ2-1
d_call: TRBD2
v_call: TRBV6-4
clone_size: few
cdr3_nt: TGTGCCAGCAGTGAATCGGGGGGCTCCTACAATGAGCAGTTCTTC
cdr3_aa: CASSESGGSYNEQFF

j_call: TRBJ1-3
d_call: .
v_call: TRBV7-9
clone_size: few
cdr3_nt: TGTGCCAGCAGCTCCAACTACGCGGAGATTCCTGGAAACACCATATATTTT
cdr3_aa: CASSSNYAEIPGNTIYF